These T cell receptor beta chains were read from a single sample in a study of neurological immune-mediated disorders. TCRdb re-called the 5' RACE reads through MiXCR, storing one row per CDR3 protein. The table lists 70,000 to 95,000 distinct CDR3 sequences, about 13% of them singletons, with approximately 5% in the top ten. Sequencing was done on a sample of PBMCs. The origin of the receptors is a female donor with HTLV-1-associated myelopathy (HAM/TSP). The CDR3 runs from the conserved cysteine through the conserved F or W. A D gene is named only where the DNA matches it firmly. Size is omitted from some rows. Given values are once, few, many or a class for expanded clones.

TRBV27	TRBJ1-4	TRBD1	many	TGTGCCAGCAGTTTACCGACAGGGAGTAACGAAAAACTGTTTTTT	CASSLPTGSNEKLFF
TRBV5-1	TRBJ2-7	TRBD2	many	TGCGCCAGCAGCGTTAGCGGGCGAACCTACGAGCAGTACTTC	CASSVSGRTYEQYF
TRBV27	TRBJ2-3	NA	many	TGTGCCAGCAGTTTATGGGGAAGAGATACGCAGTATTTT	CASSLWGRDTQYF
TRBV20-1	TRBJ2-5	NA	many	TGCAGTGCCCTAAGATTTGAAGAGACCCAGTACTTC	CSALRFEETQYF
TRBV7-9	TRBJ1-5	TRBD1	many	TGTGCCAGCAGCCGAACCGGGACAGGGGTTAGCAATCAGCCCCAGCATTTT	CASSRTGTGVSNQPQHF
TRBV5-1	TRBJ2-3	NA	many	TGCGCCAGCAGCTACCCTTCCGATACGCAGTATTTT	CASSYPSDTQYF
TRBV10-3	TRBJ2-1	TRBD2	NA	TGTGCCATCAGTGATCCGGGGGGGGCAACCCTCAATGAGCAGTTCTTC	CAISDPGGATLNEQFF
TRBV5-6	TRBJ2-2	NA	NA	TGTGCCAGCAGCGCCGGACAGACGAACACCGGGGAGCTGTTTTTT	CASSAGQTNTGELFF
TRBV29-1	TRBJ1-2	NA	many	TGCAGCGCGGAGGACAGACCTAACTATGGCTACACCTTC	CSAEDRPNYGYTF
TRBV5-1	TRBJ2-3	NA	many	TGCGCCAGCAGCTTGGGGCCTCCTAGCACAGATACGCAGTATTTT	CASSLGPPSTDTQYF
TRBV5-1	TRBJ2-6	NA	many	TGCGCCAGCAGCTTGATGACTGCCCCCGGGGCCAACGTCCTGACTTTC	CASSLMTAPGANVLTF
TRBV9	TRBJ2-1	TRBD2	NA	TGTGCCAGCAGCTTAAAGCGGGGGAACTACAATGAGCAGTTCTTC	CASSLKRGNYNEQFF
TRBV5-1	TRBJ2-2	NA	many	TGCGCCAGCAGATCGGGGAGTAACACCGGGGAGCTGTTTTTT	CASRSGSNTGELFF
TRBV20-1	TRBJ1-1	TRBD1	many	TGCAGTGCTAGACAGGGGGCGCAGGCCACTGAAGCTTTCTTT	CSARQGAQATEAFF
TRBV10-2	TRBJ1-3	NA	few	TGCGCCAGCAGTGAGTCCTGGACAAACACCATATATTTT	CASSESWTNTIYF
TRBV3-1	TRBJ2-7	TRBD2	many	TGTGCCAGCAGCCATCCGGGGGGAAACTACGAGCAGTACTTC	CASSHPGGNYEQYF
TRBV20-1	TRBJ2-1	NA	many	TGCAGTGCTAGTAGGTGGGGGTCCGAGGGGCAGTTCTTC	CSASRWGSEGQFF
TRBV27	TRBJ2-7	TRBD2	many	TGTGCCAGCAGTCCAAGGGGCGGGGGGGCCTACGAGCAGTACTTC	CASSPRGGGAYEQYF
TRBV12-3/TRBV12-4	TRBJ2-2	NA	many	TGTGCCAGCAGTTCCCCGGGACAAATGAACTCGGGGGAGCTGTTTTTT	CASSSPGQMNSGELFF
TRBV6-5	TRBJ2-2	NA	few	TGTGCCAGCTGGGGCGGGGCGAACACCGGGGAGCTGTTTTTT	CASWGGANTGELFF
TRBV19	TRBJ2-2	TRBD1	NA	TGTGCCAGTAGTAGGGGACAGTGGAACGCCGGGGAGCTGTTTTTT	CASSRGQWNAGELFF
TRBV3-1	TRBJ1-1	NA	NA	TGTGCCAGCAGCTTGTTAGAGGGAGATGGCACTGAAGCTTTCTTT	CASSLLEGDGTEAFF
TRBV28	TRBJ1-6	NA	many	TGTGCCACCATACAGAGCTCCTATAATTCACCCCTCCACTTT	CATIQSSYNSPLHF
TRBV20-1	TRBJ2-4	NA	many	TGCAGTGCGCCCGTTCCCGGAGGCATTCAGTACTTC	CSAPVPGGIQYF
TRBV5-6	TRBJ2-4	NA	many	TGTGCCAGCAGCGAGAGGGGCAGGGGCTTATCCAAAAACATTCAGTACTTC	CASSERGRGLSKNIQYF
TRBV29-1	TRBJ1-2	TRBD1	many	TGCAGCGTTGAGGATACAGGGGCTTTTGGCGGCTACACCTTC	CSVEDTGAFGGYTF
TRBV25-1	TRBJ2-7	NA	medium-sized	TGTGCCAGCTCGGGACACAGGGTAAACTACGAGCAGTACTTC	CASSGHRVNYEQYF
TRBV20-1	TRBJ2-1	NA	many	TGCAGTGCTAAGGGCGGGATTACGTACAATGAGCAGTTCTTC	CSAKGGITYNEQFF
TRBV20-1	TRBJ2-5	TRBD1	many	TGCAGTGCTACAGGGGGCCAAGAGACCCAGTACTTC	CSATGGQETQYF
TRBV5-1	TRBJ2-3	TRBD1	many	TGCGCCAGCAGCCTAGCCGGGACAGGGGCTTCAGATACGCAGTATTTT	CASSLAGTGASDTQYF
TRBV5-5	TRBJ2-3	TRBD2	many	TGTGCCAGCAGCTTTACTAGCGGGGGGGTCGCAGATACGCAGTATTTT	CASSFTSGGVADTQYF
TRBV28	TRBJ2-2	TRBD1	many	TGTGCCAGCAGTTCCCCGGGACAGACCACCGGGGAGCTGTTTTTT	CASSSPGQTTGELFF
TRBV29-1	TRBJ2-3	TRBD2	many	TGCAGCGTTGCGGGCGGGGGAAGAACAGATACGCAGTATTTT	CSVAGGGRTDTQYF
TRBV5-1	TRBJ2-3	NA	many	TGCGCCAGCAGCGATGGCGTGTCAGATACGCAGTATTTT	CASSDGVSDTQYF
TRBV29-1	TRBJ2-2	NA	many	TGCAGCGTTGAGACATGTCTTAACACCGGGGAGCTGTTTTTT	CSVETCLNTGELFF
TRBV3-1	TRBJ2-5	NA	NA	TGTGCCAACAGCCGAACTTCGTCGCGGAGTTATGGTGAGACCCAGTACTTC	CANSRTSSRSYGETQYF
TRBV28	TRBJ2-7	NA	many	TGTGCCAGCAGGCCGGGGGGGGACAGCGCCTACGAGCAGTACTTC	CASRPGGDSAYEQYF
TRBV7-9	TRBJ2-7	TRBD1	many	TGTGCCAGCAGCTTAACCGGGACAGGGAACGAGCAGTACTTC	CASSLTGTGNEQYF